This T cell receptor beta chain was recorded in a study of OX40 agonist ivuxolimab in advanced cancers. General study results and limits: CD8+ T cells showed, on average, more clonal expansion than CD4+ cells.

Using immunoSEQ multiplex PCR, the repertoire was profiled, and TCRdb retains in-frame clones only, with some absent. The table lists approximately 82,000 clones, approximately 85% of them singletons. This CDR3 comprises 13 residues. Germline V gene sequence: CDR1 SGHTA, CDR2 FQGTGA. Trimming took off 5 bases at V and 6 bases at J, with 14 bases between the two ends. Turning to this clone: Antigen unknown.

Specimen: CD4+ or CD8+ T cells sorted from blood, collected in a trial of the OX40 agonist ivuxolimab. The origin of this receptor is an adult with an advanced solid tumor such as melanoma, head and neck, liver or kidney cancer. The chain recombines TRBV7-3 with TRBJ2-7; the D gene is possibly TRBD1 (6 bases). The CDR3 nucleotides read TGTGCCAGCAGCCCCGAGACAGGACGCGAGCAGTACTTC. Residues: CASSPETGREQYF.